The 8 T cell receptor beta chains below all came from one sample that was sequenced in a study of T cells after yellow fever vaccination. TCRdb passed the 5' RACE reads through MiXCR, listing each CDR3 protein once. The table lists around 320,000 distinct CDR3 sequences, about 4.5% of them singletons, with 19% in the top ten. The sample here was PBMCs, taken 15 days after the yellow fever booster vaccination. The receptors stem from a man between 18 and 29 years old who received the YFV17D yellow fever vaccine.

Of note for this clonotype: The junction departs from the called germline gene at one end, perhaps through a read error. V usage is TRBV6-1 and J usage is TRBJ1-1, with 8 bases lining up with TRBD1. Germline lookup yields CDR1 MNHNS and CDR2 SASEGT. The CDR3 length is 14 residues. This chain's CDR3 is CRSSFGQGNTEAFF. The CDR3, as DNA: TGCCGCAGCTCGTTTGGACAGGGTAACACTGAAGCTTTCTTT.

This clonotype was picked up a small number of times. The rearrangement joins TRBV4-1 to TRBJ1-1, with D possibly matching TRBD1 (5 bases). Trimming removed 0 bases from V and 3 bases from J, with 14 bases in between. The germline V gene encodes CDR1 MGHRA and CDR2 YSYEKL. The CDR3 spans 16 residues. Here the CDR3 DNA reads TGCGCCAGCAGCCAAGATGGGGGGGAGTCGGACACTGAAGCTTTCTTT. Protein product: CASSQDGGESDTEAFF.

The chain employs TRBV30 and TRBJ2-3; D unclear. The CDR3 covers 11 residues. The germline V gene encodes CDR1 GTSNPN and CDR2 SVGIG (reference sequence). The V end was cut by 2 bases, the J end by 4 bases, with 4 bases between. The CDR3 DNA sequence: TGTGCCTGGAGTATATCAGATACGCAGTATTTT. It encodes CAWSISDTQYF.

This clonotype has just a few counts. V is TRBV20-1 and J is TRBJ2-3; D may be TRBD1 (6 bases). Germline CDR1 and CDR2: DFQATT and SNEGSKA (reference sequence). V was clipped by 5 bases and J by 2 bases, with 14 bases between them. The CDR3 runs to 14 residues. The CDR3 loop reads CSADRDTYTDTQYF. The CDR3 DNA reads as TGCAGTGCTGATCGGGACACCTACACAGATACGCAGTATTTT.

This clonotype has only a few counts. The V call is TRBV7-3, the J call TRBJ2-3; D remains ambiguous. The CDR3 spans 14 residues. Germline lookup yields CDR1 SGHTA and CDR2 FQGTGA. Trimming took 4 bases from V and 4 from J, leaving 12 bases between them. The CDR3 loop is CASSSPGGSDTQYF. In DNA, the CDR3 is TGTGCCAGCAGCTCCCCGGGTGGCTCAGATACGCAGTATTTT.

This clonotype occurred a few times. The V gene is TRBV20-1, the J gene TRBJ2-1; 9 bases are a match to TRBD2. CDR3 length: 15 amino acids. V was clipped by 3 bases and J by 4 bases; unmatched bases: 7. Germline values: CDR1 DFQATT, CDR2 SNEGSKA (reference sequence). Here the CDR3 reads CSASSVLAGYNEQFF. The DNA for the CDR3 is TGCAGTGCTAGTTCGGTTCTAGCGGGGTACAATGAGCAGTTCTTC.

The CDR3 sequence: CAISESVGSGGPPETQYF. The CDR3 coding sequence is TGTGCCATCAGTGAGTCCGTCGGTAGCGGGGGGCCCCCAGAGACCCAGTACTTC. The chain is built from TRBV10-3 and TRBJ2-5, with 10 bases fitting TRBD2. The J segment lost 4 bases and the V segment lost 0 bases, leaving 11 bases of the junction unmatched. Looked up from germline, CDR1 is ENHRY and CDR2 is SYGVKD. The CDR3 sequence is 18 residues long.

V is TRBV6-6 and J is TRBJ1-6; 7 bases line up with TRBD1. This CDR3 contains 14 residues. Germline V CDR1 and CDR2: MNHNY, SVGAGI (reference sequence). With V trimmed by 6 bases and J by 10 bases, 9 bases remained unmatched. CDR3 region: CASRRTGQISPLHF. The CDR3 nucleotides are TGTGCCAGCAGGCGGACAGGACAGATCTCACCCCTCCACTTT.